Listed below are T cell receptor beta chains from one sample, sequenced in a study of blood T cell repertoires in COVID-19. Some clones are missing from TCRdb's copy, which holds only in-frame ones; the method was immunoSEQ multiplex PCR. There are some 450,000 clones in the sample; 70% to 90% occur only once, and 0.8% to 1% lies in the top ten. Material for sequencing was peripheral blood. The receptors shown here come from a young man with COVID-19, enrolled during active disease. The CDR3 runs from the conserved cysteine through the conserved F or W. A D gene is named only where the DNA matches it firmly. Only part of the rows carry a size: once, few, many, or a class if the clone is expanded.

abundance | j_gene | len | d_gene | v_gene | CDR3aa | CDR3nt
few | TRBJ2-1 | 14 | TRBD2 | TRBV6-4 | CASSASGGPDEQFF | TGTGCCAGCAGTGCAAGCGGGGGGCCCGATGAGCAGTTCTTC
. | TRBJ2-7 | 15 | TRBD1 | TRBV5-6 | CASSYRDRAHYEQYF | TGTGCCAGCAGCTACCGGGACAGGGCCCACTACGAGCAGTACTTC
once | TRBJ2-1 | 17 | TRBD2 | TRBV10-1 | CASSEIFGTSGGERQFF | TGCGCCAGCAGTGAGATTTTTGGGACTAGCGGGGGGGAACGGCAGTTCTTC
. | TRBJ2-2 | 18 | TRBD1 | TRBV12-5 | CASGLAPGDRVNTGELFF | TGTGCTAGTGGTTTGGCCCCCGGGGACAGGGTGAACACCGGGGAGCTGTTTTTT
. | TRBJ1-1 | 12 | . | TRBV19 | CASTARGTEAFF | TGTGCCAGTACTGCGAGAGGAACTGAAGCTTTCTTT
. | TRBJ1-5 | 15 | . | TRBV19 | CASSIGSRGNQPQHF | TGTGCCAGTAGTATAGGATCGAGAGGGAATCAGCCCCAGCATTTT
. | TRBJ2-2 | 17 | TRBD2 | TRBV5-4 | CASSLFASGGGTGELFF | TGTGCCAGCAGCTTATTCGCTAGCGGGGGGGGCACCGGGGAGCTGTTTTTT
. | TRBJ1-5 | 14 | . | TRBV18 | CASSPGGPDQPQHF | TGTGCCAGCTCACCCGGGGGGCCCGATCAGCCCCAGCATTTT
. | TRBJ2-7 | 16 | . | TRBV19 | CASSVQATGGSYEQYF | TGTGCCAGTAGTGTACAGGCCACAGGAGGGTCCTACGAGCAGTACTTC
. | TRBJ1-2 | 16 | TRBD1 | TRBV11-1 | CASSLTRQGADYGYTF | TGTGCCAGCAGCTTAACCCGACAGGGGGCGGACTATGGCTACACCTTC
. | TRBJ2-2 | 15 | . | TRBV5-1 | CASKAVARGTGELFF | TGCGCCAGCAAGGCCGTAGCAAGGGGCACCGGGGAGCTGTTTTTT
few | TRBJ2-3 | 18 | TRBD2 | TRBV2 | CASRSPRGLAGRTDTQYF | TGTGCCAGCAGATCGCCTCGAGGACTAGCGGGACGCACAGATACGCAGTATTTT
once | TRBJ2-1 | 15 | . | TRBV11-2 | CASSQTIAKTNEQFF | TGTGCCAGCAGCCAGACGATAGCGAAGACCAATGAGCAGTTCTTC
. | TRBJ2-1 | 15 | TRBD1 | TRBV9 | CASSVGTDSYNEQFF | TGTGCCAGCAGTGTTGGGACAGACTCCTACAATGAGCAGTTCTTC
. | TRBJ2-3 | 15 | TRBD1 | TRBV6-1 | CASNPDRARTDTQYF | TGTGCCAGCAACCCCGACAGGGCCCGCACAGATACGCAGTATTTT
. | TRBJ2-7 | 11 | . | TRBV20-1 | CSARQAYEQYF | TGCAGTGCCCGACAGGCCTACGAGCAGTACTTC
. | TRBJ2-5 | 16 | TRBD2 | TRBV9 | CASSVGLAGGPETQYF | TGTGCCAGCAGCGTAGGACTAGCGGGGGGGCCGGAGACCCAGTACTTC
. | TRBJ2-3 | 19 | TRBD2 | TRBV9 | CASSATGAGGASGTDTQYF | TGTGCCAGCAGCGCTACCGGGGCGGGAGGGGCTTCGGGAACAGATACGCAGTATTTT
. | TRBJ1-1 | 14 | . | TRBV9 | CARPFTRQCSEAFF | TGTGCCAGGCCCTTTACGAGACAATGTTCTGAAGCTTTCTTT
. | TRBJ2-3 | 15 | TRBD2 | TRBV5-1 | CASSLVAGRADTQYF | TGCGCCAGCAGCTTGGTAGCGGGTAGGGCAGATACGCAGTATTTT
. | TRBJ1-6 | 10 | . | TRBV24-1 | CATRSSPLHF | TGTGCCACCAGGAGTTCACCCCTCCACTTT
. | TRBJ1-1 | 13 | . | TRBV6-4 | CASSSTGPTEAFF | TGTGCCAGCAGTTCCACAGGGCCCACTGAAGCTTTCTTT
. | TRBJ2-7 | 15 | TRBD2 | TRBV9 | CASSGGLAGFYEQYF | TGTGCCAGCAGCGGGGGGCTAGCGGGGTTCTACGAGCAGTACTTC
. | TRBJ2-3 | 14 | . | TRBV13 | CASPGPESVDTQYF | TGTGCCAGCCCCGGTCCGGAGTCTGTCGATACGCAGTATTTT